The 29 T cell receptor beta chains below were found in one sample sequenced in a study of CD8+ T cells in alopecia areata. Investigators isolated RNA and reverse transcribed it into cDNA to act as the sequencing template. Profiling relied on immunoSEQ multiplex PCR, and the TCRdb table lists in-frame clones only, not all of them. The sample includes fewer than 200,000 clones, roughly 50% of them seen just once. Treatment specified: oral pan-JAK inhibitor, 5-10 mg twice daily. The material was CD4+ T cells sorted from blood, obtained at roughly week 58, from a patient treated with tofacitinib. The receptors shown here come from a human donor with alopecia areata.

The chain combines TRBV28 with TRBJ2-3; possible D gene TRBD2, 6 bases. The germline V gene encodes CDR1 MDHEN and CDR2 SYDVKM. The V gene lost 3 bases and the J gene lost 4 bases, with 14 bases spanning the gap. The CDR3 is 15 residues long. CDR3 nucleotides: TGTGCCAGCAGTTTCGGCGGGGTAAGGGCAGATACGCAGTATTTT. This sequence encodes CASSFGGVRADTQYF.

The V call is TRBV21-1, the J call TRBJ2-7; TRBD1 is taken as the D call from the table, unchecked against the DNA. TRBV21-1 constitutes a pseudogene. The CDR3 is 12 amino acids. The CDR3 here is CASSKDRPEQYF. CDR3 sequence (DNA): TGTGCCAGCAGCAAAGACAGACCCGAGCAGTACTTC.

V is TRBV18 and J is TRBJ1-2, with 7 bases lining up with TRBD1. Germline assignment: CDR1 KGHSH and CDR2 LQKENI. After removal of 3 bases from V and 2 bases from J, the junction contained 3 bases not matched to a gene. The CDR3 contains 14 residues. The CDR3 region is CASSPGQENYGYTF. CDR3 sequence (DNA): TGTGCCAGCTCACCCGGACAGGAAAACTATGGCTACACCTTC. Full variable domain (outside the CDR3, taken from reference TRBV18 and TRBJ1-2): NAGVMQNPRHLVRRRGQEARLRCSPMKGHSHVYWYRQLPEEGLKFMVYLQKENIIDESGMPKERFSAEFPKEGPSILRIQQVVRGDSAAYFCASSPGQENYGYTFGSGTRLTVV.

V is TRBV7-3 and J is TRBJ1-1, with 7 bases lining up with TRBD1. The germline V gene encodes CDR1 SGHTA and CDR2 FQGTGA. Trimming cost V 1 base and J 5 bases; bases outside gene matches: 1. CDR3 length equals 13 residues. This CDR3 is CASSLNRGTEAFF. CDR3 nucleotides: TGTGCCAGCAGCTTAAACAGGGGAACTGAAGCTTTCTTT.

The V gene is TRBV15, the J gene TRBJ1-2, with D possibly TRBD1 on 6 matching bases. The CDR3 is 15 residues long. Per germline, CDR1 LNHNV and CDR2 YYDKDF (reference sequence). V lost 1 base, J lost 4 bases, and 13 bases lay in between. The CDR3 reads CATSRGLGDTYGYTF. The DNA for the CDR3 is TGTGCCACCAGCAGAGGATTGGGGGACACCTATGGCTACACCTTC.

This clone was observed a handful of times. This sequence joins TRBV5-1 and TRBJ2-7, with 8 nucleotides matching TRBD1. The length of the CDR3 is 13 residues. Germline assignment: CDR1 SGHRS and CDR2 YFSETQ. V was clipped by 4 bases and J by 3 bases; unmatched bases: 3. CDR3 amino acids: CASSRDRNYEQYF. CDR3 coding DNA: TGCGCCAGCAGCCGGGACAGGAACTACGAGCAGTACTTC.

The chain uses TRBV30 and TRBJ1-4; D gene unclear. Germline CDR1 GTSNPN, CDR2 SVGIG (reference sequence). This CDR3 spans 13 amino acids. The V and J ends lost 3 bases and 4 bases respectively, with 9 bases between them. The CDR3 region has the DNA TGTGCCTGGAGCAGGAAAGATAATGAAAAACTGTTTTTT. Its protein product is CAWSRKDNEKLFF.

This clone was recorded once. The chain links TRBV27 to TRBJ1-2; D is undetermined. Trimming cost V 5 bases and J 3 bases, with 22 bases left between them. The CDR3 consists of 17 residues. Per germline, CDR1 MNHEY and CDR2 SMNVEV (reference sequence). This CDR3 reads CASSPPLGPTVHYGYTF. As DNA, the CDR3 is TGTGCCAGCAGTCCCCCGTTAGGGCCGACGGTACACTATGGCTACACCTTC.

V usage is TRBV30 and J usage is TRBJ1-4; TRBD1 matches at 8 bases. The J segment lost 8 bases and the V segment lost 0 bases, leaving 8 bases of the junction unmatched. The V gene's germline CDR1 is GTSNPN and CDR2 SVGIG (reference sequence). The CDR3 consists of 15 residues. The CDR3, as DNA: TGTGCCTGGAGTGTACGCAGGGGGCCGAACGAAAAACTGTTTTTT. Residues: CAWSVRRGPNEKLFF.

Here the CDR3 DNA reads TGTGCCAGCAGACGAGGGGTTGACACCGGGGAGCTGTTTTTT. The encoded protein is CASRRGVDTGELFF. The rearrangement joins TRBV7-8 to TRBJ2-2; D is tentatively TRBD1 or TRBD2 (5 bases each). The CDR3 contains 14 residues. The germline CDR1 and CDR2 sequences are SGHVS and FQNEAQ. Trimming removed 6 bases at V and 3 bases at J, with 11 bases between.

Points on this clone: The sample contains more than one DNA sequence encoding this CDR3. The CDR3 region has the DNA TGCGCCAGCAGCTTGGGCGGTACCTACGAGCAGTACTTC. Protein sequence: CASSLGGTYEQYF. The V and J genes are TRBV5-1 and TRBJ2-7; D is unresolved. Germline V gene sequence: CDR1 SGHRS, CDR2 YFSETQ. The CDR3 has 13 amino acids. V gave up 0 bases and J gave up 2 bases, with 6 bases separating them.

V usage is TRBV5-6 and J usage is TRBJ2-7; TRBD1 might be the D (5 bases). Trimming took off 2 bases at V and 4 bases at J, with 7 bases between the two ends. CDR1 is SGHDT and CDR2 is YYEEEE in the germline V gene. This CDR3 is 12 amino acids long. The CDR3 protein is CASSFYRYEQYF. In DNA form, the CDR3 reads TGTGCCAGCAGCTTTTACAGGTACGAGCAGTACTTC.

The chain is built from TRBV15 and TRBJ2-2; 9 bases match TRBD1. Germline CDR1 reads LNHNV; CDR2 reads YYDKDF (reference sequence). Trimming removed 0 bases from V and 5 bases from J; junction bases left unmatched: 10. The CDR3 is 18 residues long. CDR3 coding DNA: TGTGCCACCAGCAGAGATTATCCGGGACAGGGTCGTACCGGGGAGCTGTTTTTT. It translates to CATSRDYPGQGRTGELFF.

The chain has TRBV5-6 and TRBJ1-2; TRBD1 is a possible D gene (6 bases). Germline values: CDR1 SGHDT, CDR2 YYEEEE. The CDR3 runs 17 residues. V was clipped by 1 base and J by 8 bases, with 24 bases between them. This CDR3 reads CASSLWGFPGQVYGYTF. The CDR3 DNA follows: TGTGCCAGCAGCTTGTGGGGATTCCCGGGACAAGTTTACGGCTACACCTTC.

This clone has only a few counts. The chain uses TRBV7-2 and TRBJ2-2, with 7 bases lining up with TRBD1. Germline V gene data show CDR1 as SGHTA and CDR2 as FQGNSA. This CDR3 is 14 amino acids long. V shed 10 bases and J 5 bases; nucleotides not matched to a gene: 10. The CDR3 is CATPPGQLTGELFF. The CDR3 bases are TGTGCCACCCCACCGGGACAGTTAACCGGGGAGCTGTTTTTT.

V usage is TRBV30 and J usage is TRBJ1-5; D unresolved. Germline lookup yields CDR1 GTSNPN and CDR2 SVGIG (reference sequence). V was shortened by 0 bases and J by 4 bases, with 22 bases between the two germline ends. CDR3 length: 18 residues. The chain's CDR3 is CAWSVSRVPGRGNQPQHF. CDR3 nucleotides: TGTGCCTGGAGTGTCTCGCGTGTCCCTGGGCGCGGGAATCAGCCCCAGCATTTT.

The count of this clone is one. The chain has TRBV29-1 and TRBJ2-7, with 9 bases identical to TRBD1. There are 14 residues in the CDR3. Germline CDR1 and CDR2: SQVTM and ANQGSEA. With V trimmed by 5 bases and J by 3 bases, 8 bases remained unmatched. The CDR3 loop reads CSVRRDRVVYEQYF. DNA of the CDR3: TGCAGCGTTCGCCGGGACAGGGTGGTCTACGAGCAGTACTTC.

This clone was counted a few times. The chain carries TRBV27 and TRBJ2-3, with TRBD2 as a possible D gene (6 bases). Per germline, CDR1 MNHEY and CDR2 SMNVEV (reference sequence). The V gene lost 2 bases and the J gene lost 6 bases, with 12 bases spanning the gap. CDR3 length: 14 amino acids. The CDR3 region is CASSLRLVGDTQYF. CDR3 nucleotides: TGTGCCAGCAGTTTACGACTAGTGGGGGATACGCAGTATTTT.

The chain recombines TRBV29-1 with TRBJ2-3; D gene ambiguous. This CDR3 has 11 residues. Germline CDR1 SQVTM, CDR2 ANQGSEA. V lost 5 bases and J 4 bases, leaving 7 bases between the germline ends. In nucleotides, the CDR3 is TGCAGCGTTAGATGGGCAGATACGCAGTATTTT. Translated, it gives CSVRWADTQYF.

The genes are TRBV30 and TRBJ2-3; D is unresolved. CDR3 length: 13 amino acids. Trimming took off 4 bases at V and 9 bases at J, with 17 bases between the two ends. The V gene's germline CDR1 is GTSNPN and CDR2 SVGIG (reference sequence). The CDR3 is CAWKSGPGMTQYF. The CDR3, as DNA: TGTGCCTGGAAAAGTGGGCCCGGCATGACGCAGTATTTT.

The rearrangement joins TRBV29-1 to TRBJ2-5; D remains unclear. Germline V gives CDR1 SQVTM, CDR2 ANQGSEA. This CDR3 has 10 amino acids. V lost 3 bases and J lost 4, with 3 bases in between. CDR3 sequence reads: CSVDLETQYF. The DNA for the CDR3 is TGCAGCGTTGATTTAGAGACCCAGTACTTC.

The CDR3 loop is CASRAQGSGNTIYF. CDR3 DNA sequence: TGTGCCAGCAGGGCACAGGGGTCCGGAAACACCATATATTTT. The chain joins TRBV7-9 to TRBJ1-3, with 7 bases fitting TRBD1. Germline V gene sequence: CDR1 SEHNR, CDR2 FQNEAQ (reference sequence). Germline trimming cut 6 bases from V and 4 bases from J; bases unmatched to any gene: 6. This CDR3 has 14 amino acids.

The chain carries TRBV2 and TRBJ2-3, with D hard to call. Germline lookup yields CDR1 SNHLY and CDR2 FYNNEI. The length of the CDR3 is 16 residues. V shed 3 bases and J shed 0 bases, with 13 bases lying between them. DNA for the CDR3: TGTGCCAGCAGTGATTACGGGCCTGCTAGCACAGATACGCAGTATTTT. Amino acids: CASSDYGPASTDTQYF.

Remarks on this clone: Other nucleotide sequences from this sample produce the same CDR3. The chain combines TRBV29-1 with TRBJ2-5, with 8 bases identical to TRBD1. In germline, CDR1 is SQVTM, CDR2 ANQGSEA. The CDR3 covers 12 residues. J gave up 1 base and V 7 bases, and 2 bases lay outside the gene matches. The CDR3, as DNA: TGCAGCGCCGGGACAGGCCAAGAGACCCAGTACTTC. It specifies CSAGTGQETQYF.

The chain uses TRBV30 and TRBJ2-7; D not certain. This CDR3 contains 13 residues. CDR1 and CDR2 (germline): GTSNPN, SVGIG (reference sequence). V was clipped by 0 bases and J by 3 bases, with 9 bases between them. The CDR3 is CAWSVNWGYEQYF. CDR3 DNA: TGTGCCTGGAGTGTGAATTGGGGCTACGAGCAGTACTTC. Combining the CDR3 with reference TRBV30 and TRBJ2-7 gives the whole variable domain SQTIHQWPATLVQPVGSPLSLECTVEGTSNPNLYWYRQAAGRGLQLLFYSVGIGQISSEVPQNLSASRPQDRQFILSSKKLLLSDSGFYLCAWSVNWGYEQYFGPGTRLTVT.

The gene calls are TRBV7-2 and TRBJ2-7; tentatively, D is TRBD1 (6 bases). The CDR3 has 13 amino acids. In germline, CDR1 is SGHTA, CDR2 FQGNSA. With 10 bases removed from V and 0 bases from J, the gap between germline ends came to 13 bases. Written as DNA, the CDR3 is TGTGCCACTCTTACAGGGAACTCCTACGAGCAGTACTTC. Translation gives CATLTGNSYEQYF.

The chain uses TRBV29-1 and TRBJ1-2; TRBD1 matches 7 bases. V was pared by 7 bases and J by 5 bases, with 7 bases of the junction left unmatched. The CDR3 runs 12 residues. CDR1 and CDR2 from the germline V gene are SQVTM and ANQGSEA. This chain's CDR3 is CSGRQGPYGYTF. Written as DNA, the CDR3 is TGCAGCGGGCGACAGGGCCCTTATGGCTACACCTTC. The whole variable domain, remainder taken from reference TRBV29-1 and TRBJ1-2, is SAVISQKPSRDICQRGTSLTIQCQVDSQVTMMFWYRQQPGQSLTLIATANQGSEATYESGFVIDKFPISRPNLTFSTLTVSNMSPEDSSIYLCSGRQGPYGYTFGSGTRLTVV.

This clone has more than one count but fewer than ten. The rearrangement uses TRBV11-2 and TRBJ2-4; TRBD2 matches 9 bases. CDR1 and CDR2 (germline): SGHAT, FQNNGV. The ends lost 5 bases at V and 8 bases at J; junction bases unmatched: 7. The CDR3 is 14 residues long. The CDR3: CASSAGTSSHIQYF. CDR3 nucleotide sequence: TGTGCCAGCAGCGCCGGGACTAGCTCCCACATTCAGTACTTC.

With respect to this clone: Other DNA sequences of this sample code for an identical CDR3. The genes are TRBV29-1 and TRBJ1-1, with D unclear. The CDR3 is made up of 12 amino acids. Germline V gene sequence: CDR1 SQVTM, CDR2 ANQGSEA. CDR3 in amino acids: CRGGMGFAEAFF. The CDR3 DNA reads as TGCAGGGGTGGTATGGGGTTCGCTGAAGCTTTCTTT.